This T cell receptor beta chain stems from a study of shared clonotypes between healthy human individuals. About the research overall: The donors, a couple of women and a few men, were aged 18 to 49. Overall study results and limits: Enrolling few donors narrowed the genetic and exposure-history diversity that was represented.

With respect to this clone: The antigen remains undetermined.

Trimming pared 2 bases from V and 7 bases from J, leaving 15 bases between. The CDR3 runs to 16 residues. Germline values: CDR1 MNHNY, CDR2 SVGAGI (reference sequence). Clones were sequenced by immunoSEQ multiplex PCR, and TCRdb holds only the in-frame ones, with some missing. Here the sample spans some 2,400,000 clones, under 97% being singletons. Splitting the CD4+ cells yielded a CD45RA+ naive subset and a CD45RA-negative memory subset. The rearrangement uses TRBV6-6 and TRBJ1-6, with a possible D match to TRBD1 (5 bases). Sequenced material: naive CD4+ T cells sorted from blood. Sample subset: CD45RA+ positively selected. This sequence originates from a man younger than 35 in good health. The CDR3 reads CASSYLGPEGNSPLHF. In nucleotides, the CDR3 is TGTGCCAGCAGTTACCTGGGACCGGAGGGGAATTCACCCCTCCACTTT.